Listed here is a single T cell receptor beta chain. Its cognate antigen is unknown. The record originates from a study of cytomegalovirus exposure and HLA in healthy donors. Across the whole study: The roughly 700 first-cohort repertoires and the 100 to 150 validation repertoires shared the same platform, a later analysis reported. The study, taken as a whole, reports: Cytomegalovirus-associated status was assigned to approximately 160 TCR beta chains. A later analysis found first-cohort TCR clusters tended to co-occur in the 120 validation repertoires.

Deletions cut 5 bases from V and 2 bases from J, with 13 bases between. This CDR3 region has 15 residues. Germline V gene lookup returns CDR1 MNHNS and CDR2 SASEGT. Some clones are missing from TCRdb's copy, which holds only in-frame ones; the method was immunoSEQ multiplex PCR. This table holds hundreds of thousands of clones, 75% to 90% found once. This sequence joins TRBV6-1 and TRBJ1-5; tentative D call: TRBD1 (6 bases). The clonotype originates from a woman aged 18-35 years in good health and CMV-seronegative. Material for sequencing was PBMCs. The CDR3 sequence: CASSPQGRGNQPQHF. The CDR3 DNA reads TGTGCCAGCAGTCCTCAGGGGCGTGGCAATCAGCCCCAGCATTTT.